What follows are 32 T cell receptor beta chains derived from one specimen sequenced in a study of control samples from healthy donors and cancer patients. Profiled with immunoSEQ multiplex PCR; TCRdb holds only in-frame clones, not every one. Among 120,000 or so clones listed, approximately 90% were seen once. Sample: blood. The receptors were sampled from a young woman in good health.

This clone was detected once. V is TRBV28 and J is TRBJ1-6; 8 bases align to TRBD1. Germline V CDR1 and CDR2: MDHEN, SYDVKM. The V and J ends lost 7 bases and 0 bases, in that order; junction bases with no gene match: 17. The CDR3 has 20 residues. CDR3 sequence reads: CASTTPTGAYYSSYNSPLHF. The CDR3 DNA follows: TGTGCCAGCACCACTCCGACAGGGGCTTACTACAGCTCCTATAATTCACCCCTCCACTTT. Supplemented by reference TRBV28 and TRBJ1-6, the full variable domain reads DVKVTQSSRYLVKRTGEKVFLECVQDMDHENMFWYRQDPGLGLRLIYFSYDVKMKEKGDIPEGYSVSREKKERFSLILESASTNQTSMYLCASTTPTGAYYSSYNSPLHFGNGTRLTVT.

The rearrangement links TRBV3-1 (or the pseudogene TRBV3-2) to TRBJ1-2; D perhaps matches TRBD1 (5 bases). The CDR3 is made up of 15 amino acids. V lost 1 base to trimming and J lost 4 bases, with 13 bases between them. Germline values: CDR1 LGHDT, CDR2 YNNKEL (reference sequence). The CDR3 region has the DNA TGTGCCAGCAGCCAAGGCCCCGGGGGAGGCTATGGCTACACCTTC. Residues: CASSQGPGGGYGYTF.

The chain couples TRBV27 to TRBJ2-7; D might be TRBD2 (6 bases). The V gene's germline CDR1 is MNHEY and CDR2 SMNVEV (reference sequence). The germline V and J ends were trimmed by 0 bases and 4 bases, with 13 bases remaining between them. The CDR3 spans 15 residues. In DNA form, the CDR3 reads TGTGCCAGCAGTTTATCGGGGGGAGCTGGGTACGAGCAGTACTTC. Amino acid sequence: CASSLSGGAGYEQYF.

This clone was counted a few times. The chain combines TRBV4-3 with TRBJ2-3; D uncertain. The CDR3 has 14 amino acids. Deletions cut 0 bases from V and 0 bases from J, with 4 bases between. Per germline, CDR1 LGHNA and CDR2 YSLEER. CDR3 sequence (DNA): TGCGCCAGCAGCCAAGAATCTAGCACAGATACGCAGTATTTT. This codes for CASSQESSTDTQYF.

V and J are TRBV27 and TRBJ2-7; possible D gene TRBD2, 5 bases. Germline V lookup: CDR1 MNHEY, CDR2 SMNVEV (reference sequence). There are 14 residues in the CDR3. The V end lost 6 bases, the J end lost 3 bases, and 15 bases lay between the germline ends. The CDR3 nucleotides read TGTGCCAGCAGATCTAGCCGCCACCTCTACGAGCAGTACTTC. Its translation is CASRSSRHLYEQYF.

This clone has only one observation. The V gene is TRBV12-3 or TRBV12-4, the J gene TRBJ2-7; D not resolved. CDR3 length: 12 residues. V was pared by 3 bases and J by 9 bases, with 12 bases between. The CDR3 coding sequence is TGTGCCAGCAGTTTTAGTCAGTACACGCAGTACTTC. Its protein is CASSFSQYTQYF.

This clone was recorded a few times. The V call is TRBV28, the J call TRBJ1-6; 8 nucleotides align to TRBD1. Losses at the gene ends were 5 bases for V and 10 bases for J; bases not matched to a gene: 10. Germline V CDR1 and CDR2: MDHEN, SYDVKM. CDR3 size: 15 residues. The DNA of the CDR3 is TGTGCCAGCAGTGGACAGGGAGTGGTGGGCTCACCCCTCCACTTT. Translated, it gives CASSGQGVVGSPLHF.

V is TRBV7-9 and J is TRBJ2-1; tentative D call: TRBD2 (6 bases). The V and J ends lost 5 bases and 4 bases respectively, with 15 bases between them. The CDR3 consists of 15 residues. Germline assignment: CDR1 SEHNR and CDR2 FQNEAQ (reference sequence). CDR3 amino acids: CASSRASGSYNEQFF. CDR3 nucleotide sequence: TGTGCCAGCAGCCGAGCAAGCGGGTCTTACAATGAGCAGTTCTTC.

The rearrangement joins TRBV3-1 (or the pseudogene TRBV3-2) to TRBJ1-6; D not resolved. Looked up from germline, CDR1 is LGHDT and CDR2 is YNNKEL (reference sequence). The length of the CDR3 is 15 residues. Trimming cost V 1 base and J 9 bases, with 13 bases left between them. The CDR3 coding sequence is TGTGCCAGCAGCCAAGGATTCCTAACCGCTTCACCCCTCCACTTT. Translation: CASSQGFLTASPLHF.

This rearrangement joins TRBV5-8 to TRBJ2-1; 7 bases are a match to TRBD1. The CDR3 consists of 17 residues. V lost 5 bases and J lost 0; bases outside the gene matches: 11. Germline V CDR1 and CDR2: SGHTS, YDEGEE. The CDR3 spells CASRGHGQASSYNEQFF. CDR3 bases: TGTGCCAGCAGGGGGCACGGACAGGCCAGCTCCTACAATGAGCAGTTCTTC.

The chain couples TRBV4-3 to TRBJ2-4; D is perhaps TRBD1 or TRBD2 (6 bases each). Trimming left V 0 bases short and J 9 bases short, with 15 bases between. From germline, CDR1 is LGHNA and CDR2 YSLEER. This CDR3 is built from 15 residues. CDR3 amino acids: CASSQDRWGAGIQYF. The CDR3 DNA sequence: TGCGCCAGCAGCCAAGATCGTTGGGGGGCCGGCATTCAGTACTTC.

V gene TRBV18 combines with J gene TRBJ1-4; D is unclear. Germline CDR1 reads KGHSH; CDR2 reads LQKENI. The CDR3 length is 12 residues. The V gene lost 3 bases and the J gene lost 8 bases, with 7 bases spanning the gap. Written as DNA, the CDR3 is TGTGCCAGCTCACCGGAAGCCGAAAAACTGTTTTTT. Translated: CASSPEAEKLFF.

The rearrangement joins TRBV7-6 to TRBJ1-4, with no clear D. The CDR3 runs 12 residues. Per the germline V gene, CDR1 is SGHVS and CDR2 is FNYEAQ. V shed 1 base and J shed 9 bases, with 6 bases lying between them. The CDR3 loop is CASSLDPQKLFF. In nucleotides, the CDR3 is TGTGCCAGCAGCTTAGATCCTCAAAAACTGTTTTTT.

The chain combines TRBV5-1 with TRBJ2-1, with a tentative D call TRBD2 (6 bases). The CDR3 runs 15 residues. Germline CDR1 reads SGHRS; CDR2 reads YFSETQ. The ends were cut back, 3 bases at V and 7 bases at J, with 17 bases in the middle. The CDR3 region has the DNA TGCGCCAGCAGCTACCAACCCTCGGGGGAGAATGAGCAGTTCTTC. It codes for CASSYQPSGENEQFF. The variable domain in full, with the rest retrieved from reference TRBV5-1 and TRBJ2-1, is KAGVTQTPRYLIKTRGQQVTLSCSPISGHRSVSWYQQTPGQGLQFLFEYFSETQRNKGNFPGRFSGRQFSNSRSEMNVSTLELGDSALYLCASSYQPSGENEQFFGPGTRLTVL.

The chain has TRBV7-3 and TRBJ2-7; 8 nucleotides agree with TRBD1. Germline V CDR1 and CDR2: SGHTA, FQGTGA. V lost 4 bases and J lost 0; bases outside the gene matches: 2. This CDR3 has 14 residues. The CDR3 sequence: CASSSTGGSYEQYF. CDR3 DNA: TGTGCCAGCAGCTCCACAGGGGGCTCCTACGAGCAGTACTTC.

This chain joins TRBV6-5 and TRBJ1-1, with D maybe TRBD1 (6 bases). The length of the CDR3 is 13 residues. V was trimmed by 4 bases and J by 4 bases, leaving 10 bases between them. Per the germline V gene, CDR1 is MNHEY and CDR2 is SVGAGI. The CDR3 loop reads CASSSQGGTEAFF. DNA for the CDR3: TGTGCCAGCAGTTCACAGGGCGGCACTGAAGCTTTCTTT.

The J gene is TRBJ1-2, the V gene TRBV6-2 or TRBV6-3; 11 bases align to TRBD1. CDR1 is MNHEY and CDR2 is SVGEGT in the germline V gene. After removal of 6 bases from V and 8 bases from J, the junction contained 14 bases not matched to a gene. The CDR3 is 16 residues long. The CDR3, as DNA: TGTGCCAGCAGCTCTCTTCTGGACGGGACAGGGGGAGGCTACACCTTC. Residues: CASSSLLDGTGGGYTF.

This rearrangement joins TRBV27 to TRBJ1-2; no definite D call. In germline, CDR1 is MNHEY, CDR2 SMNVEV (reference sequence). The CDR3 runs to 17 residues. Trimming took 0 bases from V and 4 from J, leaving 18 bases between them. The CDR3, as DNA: TGTGCCAGCAGTTTATCGTATAACACTCTTCCCTTCTATGGCTACACCTTC. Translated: CASSLSYNTLPFYGYTF.

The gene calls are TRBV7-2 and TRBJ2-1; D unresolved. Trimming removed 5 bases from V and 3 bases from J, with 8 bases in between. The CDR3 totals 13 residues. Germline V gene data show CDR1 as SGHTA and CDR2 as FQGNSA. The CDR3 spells CASSRNIYNEQFF. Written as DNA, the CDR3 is TGTGCCAGCAGCCGGAATATCTACAATGAGCAGTTCTTC.

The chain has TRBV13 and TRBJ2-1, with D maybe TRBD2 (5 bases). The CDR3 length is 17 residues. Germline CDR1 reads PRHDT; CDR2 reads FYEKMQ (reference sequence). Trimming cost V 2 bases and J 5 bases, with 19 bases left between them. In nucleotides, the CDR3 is TGTGCCAGCAGCTTACGTCCTGGGCTAGCAGCCGACAATGAGCAGTTCTTC. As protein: CASSLRPGLAADNEQFF.

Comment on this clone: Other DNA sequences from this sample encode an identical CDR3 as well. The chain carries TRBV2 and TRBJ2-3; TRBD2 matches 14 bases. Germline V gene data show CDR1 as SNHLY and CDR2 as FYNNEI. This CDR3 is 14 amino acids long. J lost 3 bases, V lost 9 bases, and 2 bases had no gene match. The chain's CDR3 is CASRLAGGTDTQYF. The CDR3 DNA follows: TGTGCCAGTAGACTAGCGGGAGGGACAGATACGCAGTATTTT.

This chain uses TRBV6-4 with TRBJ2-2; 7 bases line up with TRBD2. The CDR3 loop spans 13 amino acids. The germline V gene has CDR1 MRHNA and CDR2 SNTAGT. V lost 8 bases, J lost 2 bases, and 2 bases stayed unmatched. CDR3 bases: TGTGCCAGCGGGACTACAAACACCGGGGAGCTGTTTTTT. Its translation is CASGTTNTGELFF.

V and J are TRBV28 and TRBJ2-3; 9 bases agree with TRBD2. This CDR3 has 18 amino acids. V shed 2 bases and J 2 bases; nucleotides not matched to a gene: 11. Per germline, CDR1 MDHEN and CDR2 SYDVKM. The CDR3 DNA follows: TGTGCCAGCAGTTTAAGTCTAGCGGGATCCCTACACACAGATACGCAGTATTTT. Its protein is CASSLSLAGSLHTDTQYF.

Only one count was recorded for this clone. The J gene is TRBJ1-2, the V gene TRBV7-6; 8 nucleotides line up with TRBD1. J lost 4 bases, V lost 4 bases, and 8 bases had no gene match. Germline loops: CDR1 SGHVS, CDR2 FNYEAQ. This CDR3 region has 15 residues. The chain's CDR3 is CASSSARGPPYGYTF. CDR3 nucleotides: TGTGCCAGCAGCTCAGCCAGGGGGCCCCCCTATGGCTACACCTTC.

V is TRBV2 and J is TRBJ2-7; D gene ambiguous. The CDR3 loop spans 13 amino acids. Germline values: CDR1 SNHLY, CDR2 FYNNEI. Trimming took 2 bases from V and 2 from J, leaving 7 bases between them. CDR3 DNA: TGTGCCAGCAGTGAATACCGGGCCTACGAGCAGTACTTC. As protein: CASSEYRAYEQYF.

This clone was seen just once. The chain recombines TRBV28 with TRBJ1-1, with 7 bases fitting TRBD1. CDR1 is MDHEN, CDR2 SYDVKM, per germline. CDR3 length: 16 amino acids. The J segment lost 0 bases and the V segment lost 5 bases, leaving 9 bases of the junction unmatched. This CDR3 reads CASSIEGALMNTEAFF. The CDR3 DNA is TGTGCCAGCAGTATAGAGGGGGCCCTAATGAACACTGAAGCTTTCTTT.

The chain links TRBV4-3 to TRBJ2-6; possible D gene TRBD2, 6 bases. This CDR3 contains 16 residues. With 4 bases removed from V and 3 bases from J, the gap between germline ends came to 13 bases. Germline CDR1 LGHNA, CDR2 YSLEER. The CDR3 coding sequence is TGCGCCAGCAGCCGCCTGGGGGGATATGGGGCCAACGTCCTGACTTTC. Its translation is CASSRLGGYGANVLTF.

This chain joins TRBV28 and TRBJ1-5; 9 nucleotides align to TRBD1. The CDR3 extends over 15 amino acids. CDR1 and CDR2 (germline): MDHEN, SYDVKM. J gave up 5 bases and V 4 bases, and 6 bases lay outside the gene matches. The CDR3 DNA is TGTGCCAGCAGTTCCATGGGACAGGGATATCAGCCCCAGCATTTT. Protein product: CASSSMGQGYQPQHF.

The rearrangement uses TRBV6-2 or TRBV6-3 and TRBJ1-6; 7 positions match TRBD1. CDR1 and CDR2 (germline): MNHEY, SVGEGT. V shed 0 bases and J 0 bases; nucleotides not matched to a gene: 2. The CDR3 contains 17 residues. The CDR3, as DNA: TGTGCCAGCAGTTACTCACAGGGGTTCTCCTATAATTCACCCCTCCACTTT. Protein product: CASSYSQGFSYNSPLHF.

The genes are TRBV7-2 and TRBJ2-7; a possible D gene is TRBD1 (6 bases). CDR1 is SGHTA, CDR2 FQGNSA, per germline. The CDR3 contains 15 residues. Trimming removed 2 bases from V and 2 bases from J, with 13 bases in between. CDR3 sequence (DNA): TGTGCCAGCAGCTTATATACAGGGCCCACCTACGAGCAGTACTTC. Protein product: CASSLYTGPTYEQYF. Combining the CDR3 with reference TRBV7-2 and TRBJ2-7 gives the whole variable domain GAGVSQSPSNKVTEKGKDVELRCDPISGHTALYWYRQSLGQGLEFLIYFQGNSAPDKSGLPSDRFSAERTGGSVSTLTIQRTQQEDSAVYLCASSLYTGPTYEQYFGPGTRLTVT.

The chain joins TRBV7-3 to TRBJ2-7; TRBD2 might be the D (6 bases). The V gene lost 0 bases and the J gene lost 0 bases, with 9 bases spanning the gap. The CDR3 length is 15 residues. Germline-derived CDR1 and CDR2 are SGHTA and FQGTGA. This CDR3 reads CASSLTGGSSYEQYF. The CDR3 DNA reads TGTGCCAGCAGCTTAACTGGAGGGAGCTCCTACGAGCAGTACTTC.

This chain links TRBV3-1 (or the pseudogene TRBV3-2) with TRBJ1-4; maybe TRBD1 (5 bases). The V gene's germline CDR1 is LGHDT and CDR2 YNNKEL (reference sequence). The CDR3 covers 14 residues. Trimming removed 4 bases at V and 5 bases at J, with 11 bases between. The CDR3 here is CASSPDSTNEKLFF. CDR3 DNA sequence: TGTGCCAGCAGCCCCGACAGTACCAATGAAAAACTGTTTTTT.